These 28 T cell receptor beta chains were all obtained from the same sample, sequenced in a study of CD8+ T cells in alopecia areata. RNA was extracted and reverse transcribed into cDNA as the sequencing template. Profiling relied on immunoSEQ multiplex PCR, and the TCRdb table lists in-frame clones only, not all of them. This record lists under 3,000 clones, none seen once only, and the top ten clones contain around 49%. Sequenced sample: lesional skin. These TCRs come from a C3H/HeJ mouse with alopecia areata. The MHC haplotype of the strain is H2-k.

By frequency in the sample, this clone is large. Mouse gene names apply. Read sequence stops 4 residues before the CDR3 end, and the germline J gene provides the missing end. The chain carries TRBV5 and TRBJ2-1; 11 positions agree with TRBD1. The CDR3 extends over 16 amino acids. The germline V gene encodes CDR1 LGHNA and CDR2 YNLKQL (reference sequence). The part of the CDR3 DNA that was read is TGTGCCAGCAGCCAAGAGGGGGACAGGGGGAGAGCT. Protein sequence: CASSQEGDRGRA. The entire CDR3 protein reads CASSQEGDRGRAEQFF.

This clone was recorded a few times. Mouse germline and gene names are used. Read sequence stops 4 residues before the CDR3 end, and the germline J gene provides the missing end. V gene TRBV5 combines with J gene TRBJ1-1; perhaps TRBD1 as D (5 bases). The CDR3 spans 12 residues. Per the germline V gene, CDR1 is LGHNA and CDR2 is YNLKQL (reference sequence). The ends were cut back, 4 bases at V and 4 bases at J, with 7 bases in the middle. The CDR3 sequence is CASSPQGTEVFF. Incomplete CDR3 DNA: TGTGCCAGCAGCCCCCAGGGCACA.

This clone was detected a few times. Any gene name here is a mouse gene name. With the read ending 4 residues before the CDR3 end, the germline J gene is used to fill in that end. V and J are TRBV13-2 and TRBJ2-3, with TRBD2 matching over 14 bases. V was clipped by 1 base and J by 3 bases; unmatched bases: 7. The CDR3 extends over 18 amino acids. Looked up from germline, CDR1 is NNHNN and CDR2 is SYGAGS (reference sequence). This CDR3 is CASGDPGTGGAHAETLYF. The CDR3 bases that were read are TGTGCCAGCGGTGATCCCGGGACTGGGGGGGCGCACGCAGAA.

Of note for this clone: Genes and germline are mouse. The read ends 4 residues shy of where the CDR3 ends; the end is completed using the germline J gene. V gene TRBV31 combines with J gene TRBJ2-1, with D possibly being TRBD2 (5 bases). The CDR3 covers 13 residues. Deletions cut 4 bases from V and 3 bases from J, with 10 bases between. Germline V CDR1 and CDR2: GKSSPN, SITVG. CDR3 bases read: TGTGCCTGGACCTGGGAACTCTATGCT. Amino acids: CAWTWELYA. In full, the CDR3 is CAWTWELYAEQFF.

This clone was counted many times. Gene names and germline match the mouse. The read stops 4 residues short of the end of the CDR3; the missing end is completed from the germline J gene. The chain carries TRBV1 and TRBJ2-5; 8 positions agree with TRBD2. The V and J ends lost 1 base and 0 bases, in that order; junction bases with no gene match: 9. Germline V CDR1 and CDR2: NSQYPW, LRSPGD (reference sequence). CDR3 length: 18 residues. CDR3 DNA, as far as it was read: TGCACCTGCAGTGCAGCCTGGGGGGCGGGATTTAACCAAGAC. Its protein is CTCSAAWGAGFNQD. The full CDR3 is CTCSAAWGAGFNQDTQYF.

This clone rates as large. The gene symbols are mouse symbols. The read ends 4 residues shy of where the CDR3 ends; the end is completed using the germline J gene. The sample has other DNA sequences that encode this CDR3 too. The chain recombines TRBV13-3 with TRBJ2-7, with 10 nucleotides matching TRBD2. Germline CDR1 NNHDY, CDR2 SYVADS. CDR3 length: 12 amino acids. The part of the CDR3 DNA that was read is TGTGCCAGCAGGACTGGGGGGTAT. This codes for CASRTGGY. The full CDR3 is CASRTGGYEQYF.

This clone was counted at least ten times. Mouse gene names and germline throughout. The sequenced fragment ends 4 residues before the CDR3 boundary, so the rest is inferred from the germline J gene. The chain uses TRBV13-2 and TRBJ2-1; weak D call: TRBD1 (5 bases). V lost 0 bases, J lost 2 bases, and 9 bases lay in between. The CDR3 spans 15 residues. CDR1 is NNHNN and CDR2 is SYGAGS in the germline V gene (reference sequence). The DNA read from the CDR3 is TGTGCCAGCGGTGATGCCGAGACAGACTATGCT. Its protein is CASGDAETDYA. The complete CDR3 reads CASGDAETDYAEQFF.

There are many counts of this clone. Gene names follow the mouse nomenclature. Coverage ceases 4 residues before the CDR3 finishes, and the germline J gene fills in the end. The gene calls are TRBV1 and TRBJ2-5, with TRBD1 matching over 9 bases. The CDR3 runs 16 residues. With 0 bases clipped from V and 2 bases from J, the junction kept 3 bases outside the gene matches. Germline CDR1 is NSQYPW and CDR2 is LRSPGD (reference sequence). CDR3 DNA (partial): TGCACCTGCAGTGCAGAAACAGGGGGCACCCAAGAC. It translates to CTCSAETGGTQD. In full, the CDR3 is CTCSAETGGTQDTQYF. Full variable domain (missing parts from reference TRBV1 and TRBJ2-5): VTLLEQNPRWRLVPRGQAVNLRCILKNSQYPWMSWYQQDLQKQLQWLFTLRSPGDKEVKSLPGADYLATRVTDTELRLQVANMSQGRTLYCTCSAETGGTQDTQYFGPGTRLLVL.

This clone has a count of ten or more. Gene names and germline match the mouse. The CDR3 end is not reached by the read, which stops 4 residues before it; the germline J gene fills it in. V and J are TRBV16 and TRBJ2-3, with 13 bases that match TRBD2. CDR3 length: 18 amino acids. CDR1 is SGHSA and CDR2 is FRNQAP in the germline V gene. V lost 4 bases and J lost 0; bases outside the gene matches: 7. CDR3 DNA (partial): TGTGCAAGCAGCTCAAGGGACTGGGGGGGACCTAGTGCAGAA. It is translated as CASSSRDWGGPSAE. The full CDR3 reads CASSSRDWGGPSAETLYF.

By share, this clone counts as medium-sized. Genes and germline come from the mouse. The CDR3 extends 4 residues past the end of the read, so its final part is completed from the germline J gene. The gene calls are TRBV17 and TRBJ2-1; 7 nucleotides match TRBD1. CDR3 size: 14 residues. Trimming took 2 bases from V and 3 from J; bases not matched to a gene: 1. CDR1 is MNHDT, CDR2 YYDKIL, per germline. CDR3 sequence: CASSRRDSYAEQFF. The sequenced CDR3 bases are TGTGCTAGCAGTAGACGGGACAGCTATGCT.

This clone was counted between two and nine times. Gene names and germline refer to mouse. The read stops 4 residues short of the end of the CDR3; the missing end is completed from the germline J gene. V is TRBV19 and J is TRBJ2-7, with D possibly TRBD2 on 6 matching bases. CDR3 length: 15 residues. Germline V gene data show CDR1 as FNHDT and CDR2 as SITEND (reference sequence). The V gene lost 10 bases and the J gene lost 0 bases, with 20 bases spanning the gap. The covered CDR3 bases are TGTGCCTGGAGTGCCCCGCGGGGGGTCTCCTAT. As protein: CAWSAPRGVSY. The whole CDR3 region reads CAWSAPRGVSYEQYF. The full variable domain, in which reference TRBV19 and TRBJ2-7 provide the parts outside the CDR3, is GGIITQTPKFLIGQEGQKLTLKCQQNFNHDTMYWYRQDSGKGLRLIYYSITENDLQKGDLSEGYDASREKKSSFSLTVTSAQKNEMAVFLCAWSAPRGVSYEQYFGPGTRLTVL.

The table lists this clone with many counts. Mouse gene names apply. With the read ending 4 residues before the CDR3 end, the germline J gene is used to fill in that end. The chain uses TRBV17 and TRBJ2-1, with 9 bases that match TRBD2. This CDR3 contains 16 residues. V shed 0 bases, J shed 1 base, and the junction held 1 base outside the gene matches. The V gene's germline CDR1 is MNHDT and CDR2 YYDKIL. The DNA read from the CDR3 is TGTGCTAGCAGTAGAGAGGGACTGGGCAACTATGCT. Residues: CASSREGLGNYA. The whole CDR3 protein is CASSREGLGNYAEQFF.

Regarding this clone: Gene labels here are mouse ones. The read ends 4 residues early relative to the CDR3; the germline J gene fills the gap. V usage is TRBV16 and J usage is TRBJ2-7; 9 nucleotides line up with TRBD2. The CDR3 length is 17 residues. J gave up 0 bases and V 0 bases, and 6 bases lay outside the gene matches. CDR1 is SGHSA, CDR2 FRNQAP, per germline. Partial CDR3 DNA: TGTGCAAGCAGCTTAGATTGGAGACTGGGGGTCTCCTAT. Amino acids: CASSLDWRLGVSY. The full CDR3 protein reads CASSLDWRLGVSYEQYF. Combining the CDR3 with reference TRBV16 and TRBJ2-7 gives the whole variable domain NAGVIQTPRHKVTGKGQEATLWCEPISGHSAVFWYRQTIVQGLEFLTYFRNQAPIDDSGMPKERFSAQMPNQSHSTLKIQSTQPQDSAVYLCASSLDWRLGVSYEQYFGPGTRLTVL.

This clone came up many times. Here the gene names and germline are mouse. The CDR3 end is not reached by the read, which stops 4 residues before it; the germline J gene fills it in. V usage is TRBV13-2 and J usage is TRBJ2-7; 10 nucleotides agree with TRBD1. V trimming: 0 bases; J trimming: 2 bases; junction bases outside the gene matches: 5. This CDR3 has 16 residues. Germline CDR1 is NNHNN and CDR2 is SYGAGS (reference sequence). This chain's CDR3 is CASGDGGQGWTYEQYF. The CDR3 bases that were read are TGTGCCAGCGGTGATGGGGGACAGGGGTGGACCTAT.

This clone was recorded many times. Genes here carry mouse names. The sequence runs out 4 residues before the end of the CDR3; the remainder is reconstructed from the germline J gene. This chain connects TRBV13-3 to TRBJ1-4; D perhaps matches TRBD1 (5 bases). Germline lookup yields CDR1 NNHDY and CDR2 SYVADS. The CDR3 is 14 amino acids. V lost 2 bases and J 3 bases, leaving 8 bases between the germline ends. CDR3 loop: CASSERGANERLFF. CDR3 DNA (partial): TGTGCCAGCAGTGAACGGGGGGCCAACGAA.

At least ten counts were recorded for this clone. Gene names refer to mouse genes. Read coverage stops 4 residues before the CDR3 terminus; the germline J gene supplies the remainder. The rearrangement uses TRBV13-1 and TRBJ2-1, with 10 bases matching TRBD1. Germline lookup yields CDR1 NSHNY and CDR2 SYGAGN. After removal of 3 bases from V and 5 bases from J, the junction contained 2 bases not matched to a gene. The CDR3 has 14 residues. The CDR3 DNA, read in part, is TGTGCCAGCAGTGCCGGGACAGGGGATGCT. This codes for CASSAGTGDA. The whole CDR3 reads CASSAGTGDAEQFF.

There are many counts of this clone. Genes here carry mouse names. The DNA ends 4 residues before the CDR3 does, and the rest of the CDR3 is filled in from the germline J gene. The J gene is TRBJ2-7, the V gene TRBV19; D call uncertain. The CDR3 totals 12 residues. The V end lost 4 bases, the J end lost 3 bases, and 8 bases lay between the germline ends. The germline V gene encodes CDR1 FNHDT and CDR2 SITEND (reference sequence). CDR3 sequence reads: CASSPRFYEQYF. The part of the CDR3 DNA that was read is TGTGCCAGCAGTCCCAGATTCTAT. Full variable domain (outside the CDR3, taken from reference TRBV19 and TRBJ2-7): GGIITQTPKFLIGQEGQKLTLKCQQNFNHDTMYWYRQDSGKGLRLIYYSITENDLQKGDLSEGYDASREKKSSFSLTVTSAQKNEMAVFLCASSPRFYEQYFGPGTRLTVL.

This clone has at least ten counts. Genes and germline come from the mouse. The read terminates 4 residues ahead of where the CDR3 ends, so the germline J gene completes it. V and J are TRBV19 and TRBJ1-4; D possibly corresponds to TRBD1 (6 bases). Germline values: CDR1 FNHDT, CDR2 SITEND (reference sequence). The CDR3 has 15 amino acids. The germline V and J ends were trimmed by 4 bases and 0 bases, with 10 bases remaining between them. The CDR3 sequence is CASSLQGLSNERLFF. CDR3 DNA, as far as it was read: TGTGCCAGCAGTCTACAGGGTCTTTCCAACGAA. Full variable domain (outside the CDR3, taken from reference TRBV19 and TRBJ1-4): GGIITQTPKFLIGQEGQKLTLKCQQNFNHDTMYWYRQDSGKGLRLIYYSITENDLQKGDLSEGYDASREKKSSFSLTVTSAQKNEMAVFLCASSLQGLSNERLFFGHGTKLSVL.

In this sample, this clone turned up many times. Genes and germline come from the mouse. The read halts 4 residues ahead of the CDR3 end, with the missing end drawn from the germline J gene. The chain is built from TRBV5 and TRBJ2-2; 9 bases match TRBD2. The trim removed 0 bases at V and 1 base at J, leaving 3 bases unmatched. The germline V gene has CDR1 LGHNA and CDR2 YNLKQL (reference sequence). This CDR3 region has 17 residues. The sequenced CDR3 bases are TGTGCCAGCAGCCAAGAAGTGGGGGGGCTAAACACCGGG. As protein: CASSQEVGGLNTG. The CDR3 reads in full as CASSQEVGGLNTGQLYF.

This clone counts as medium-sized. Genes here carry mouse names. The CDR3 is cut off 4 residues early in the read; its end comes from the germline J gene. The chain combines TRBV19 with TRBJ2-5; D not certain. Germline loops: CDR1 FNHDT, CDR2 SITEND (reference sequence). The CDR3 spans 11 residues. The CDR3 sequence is CASSIGDTQYF. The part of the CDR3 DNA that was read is TGTGCCAGCAGTATAGGGGAC.

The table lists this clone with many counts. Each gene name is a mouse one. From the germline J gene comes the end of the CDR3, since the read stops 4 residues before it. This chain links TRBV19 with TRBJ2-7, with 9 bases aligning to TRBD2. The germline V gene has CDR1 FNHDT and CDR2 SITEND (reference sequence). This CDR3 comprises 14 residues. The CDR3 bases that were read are TGTGCCAGCAGCCTCGGGACTGGGCCTTAT. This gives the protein CASSLGTGPY. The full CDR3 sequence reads CASSLGTGPYEQYF.

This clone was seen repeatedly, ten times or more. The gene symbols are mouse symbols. CDR3 loop: CASSLTGANTGQLYF. CDR3 DNA, as far as it was read: TGTGCCAGCAGTTTGACAGGAGCAAACACCGGG. The chain joins TRBV14 to TRBJ2-2; the D gene is possibly TRBD1 (6 bases). The read stops 4 residues short of the end of the CDR3; the missing end is completed from the germline J gene. Germline CDR1 and CDR2: SGHDT and FRDEAV. CDR3 size: 15 residues. V gave up 2 bases and J gave up 0 bases, with 8 bases separating them.

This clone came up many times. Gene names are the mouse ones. The CDR3 spells CASSDAAGGAYEQYF. CDR3 bases read: TGTGCCAGCAGTGATGCGGCTGGGGGGGCGTAT. This chain uses TRBV13-1 with TRBJ2-7; 10 bases agree with TRBD2. From the germline J gene comes the end of the CDR3, since the read stops 4 residues before it. The CDR3 is 15 amino acids. Germline CDR1 is NSHNY and CDR2 is SYGAGN.

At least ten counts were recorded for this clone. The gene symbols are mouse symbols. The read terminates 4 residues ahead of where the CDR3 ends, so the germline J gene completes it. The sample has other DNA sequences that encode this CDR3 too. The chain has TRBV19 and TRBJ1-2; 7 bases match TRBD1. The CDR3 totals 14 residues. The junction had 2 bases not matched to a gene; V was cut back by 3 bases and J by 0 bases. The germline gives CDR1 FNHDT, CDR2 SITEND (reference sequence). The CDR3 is CASSRDSANSDYTF. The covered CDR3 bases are TGTGCCAGCAGTAGGGACAGCGCAAACTCC.

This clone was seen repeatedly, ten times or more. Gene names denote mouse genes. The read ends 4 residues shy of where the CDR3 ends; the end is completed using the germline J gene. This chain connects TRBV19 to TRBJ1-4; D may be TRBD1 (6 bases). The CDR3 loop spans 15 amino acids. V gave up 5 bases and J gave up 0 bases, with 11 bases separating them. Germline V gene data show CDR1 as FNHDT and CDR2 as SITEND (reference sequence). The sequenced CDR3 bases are TGTGCCAGCAGCCCCCGGACAGTTTCCAACGAA. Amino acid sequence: CASSPRTVSNE. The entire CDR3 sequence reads CASSPRTVSNERLFF.

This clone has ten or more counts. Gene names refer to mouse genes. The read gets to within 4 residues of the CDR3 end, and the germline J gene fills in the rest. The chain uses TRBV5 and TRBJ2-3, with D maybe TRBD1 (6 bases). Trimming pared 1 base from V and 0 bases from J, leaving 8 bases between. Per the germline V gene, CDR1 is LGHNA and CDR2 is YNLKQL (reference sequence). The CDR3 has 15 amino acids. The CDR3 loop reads CASSQGQASAETLYF. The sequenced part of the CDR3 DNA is TGTGCCAGCAGCCAAGGACAGGCGAGTGCAGAA.

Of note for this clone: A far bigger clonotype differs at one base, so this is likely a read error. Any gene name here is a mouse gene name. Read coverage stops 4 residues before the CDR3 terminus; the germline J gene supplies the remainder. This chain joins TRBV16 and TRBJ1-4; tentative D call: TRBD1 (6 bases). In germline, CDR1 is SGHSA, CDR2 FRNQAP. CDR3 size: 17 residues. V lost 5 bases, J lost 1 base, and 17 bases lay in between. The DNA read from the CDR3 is TGTGCAAGCAGCCTAAGGTCCCCAGGGGCTTCCAACGAA. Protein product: CASSLRSPGASNE. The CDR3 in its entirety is CASSLRSPGASNERLFF.

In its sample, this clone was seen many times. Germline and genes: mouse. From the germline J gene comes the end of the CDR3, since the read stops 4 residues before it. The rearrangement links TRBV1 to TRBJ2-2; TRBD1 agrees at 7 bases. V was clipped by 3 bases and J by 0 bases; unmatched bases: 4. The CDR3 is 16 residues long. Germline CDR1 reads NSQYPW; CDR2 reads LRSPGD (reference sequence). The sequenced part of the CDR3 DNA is TGCACCTGCAGTGCTGCCGGGACAGCAAACACCGGG. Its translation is CTCSAAGTANTG. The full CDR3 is CTCSAAGTANTGQLYF.